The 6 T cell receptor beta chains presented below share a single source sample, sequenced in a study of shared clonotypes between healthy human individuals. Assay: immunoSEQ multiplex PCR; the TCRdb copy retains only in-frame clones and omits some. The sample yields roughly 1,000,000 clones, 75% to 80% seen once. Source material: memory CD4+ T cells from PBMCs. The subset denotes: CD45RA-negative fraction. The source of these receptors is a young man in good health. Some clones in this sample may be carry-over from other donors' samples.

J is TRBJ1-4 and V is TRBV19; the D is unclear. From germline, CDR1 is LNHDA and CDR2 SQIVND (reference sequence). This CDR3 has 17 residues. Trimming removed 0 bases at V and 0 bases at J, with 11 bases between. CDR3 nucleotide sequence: TGTGCCAGTAGTATAGATCTGTCCAGCGCAACTAATGAAAAACTGTTTTTT. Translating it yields CASSIDLSSATNEKLFF.

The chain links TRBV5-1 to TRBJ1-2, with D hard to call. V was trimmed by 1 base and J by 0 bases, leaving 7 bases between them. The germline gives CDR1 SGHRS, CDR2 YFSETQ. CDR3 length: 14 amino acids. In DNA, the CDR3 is TGCGCCAGCAGCTTGTCCCAGGCTAACTATGGCTACACCTTC. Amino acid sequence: CASSLSQANYGYTF.

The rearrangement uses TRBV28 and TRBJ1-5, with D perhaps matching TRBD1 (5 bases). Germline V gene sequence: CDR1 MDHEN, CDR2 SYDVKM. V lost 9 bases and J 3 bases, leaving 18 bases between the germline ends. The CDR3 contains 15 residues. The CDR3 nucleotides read TGTGCCAGTTCTCAATTAGGGGTTAACAATCAGCCCCAGCATTTT. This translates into CASSQLGVNNQPQHF.

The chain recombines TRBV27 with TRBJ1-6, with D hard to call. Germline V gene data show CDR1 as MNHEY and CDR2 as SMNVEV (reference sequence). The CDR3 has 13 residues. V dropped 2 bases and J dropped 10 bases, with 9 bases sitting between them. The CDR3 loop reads CASSLEARSPLHF. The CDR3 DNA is TGTGCCAGCAGTTTAGAGGCTCGATCACCCCTCCACTTT.

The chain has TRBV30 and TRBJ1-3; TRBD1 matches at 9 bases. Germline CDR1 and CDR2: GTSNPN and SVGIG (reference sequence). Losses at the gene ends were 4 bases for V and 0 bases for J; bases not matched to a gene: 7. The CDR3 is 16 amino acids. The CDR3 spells CAWTGDRDYSGNTIYF. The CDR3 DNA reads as TGTGCCTGGACCGGGGACAGGGACTACTCTGGAAACACCATATATTTT.

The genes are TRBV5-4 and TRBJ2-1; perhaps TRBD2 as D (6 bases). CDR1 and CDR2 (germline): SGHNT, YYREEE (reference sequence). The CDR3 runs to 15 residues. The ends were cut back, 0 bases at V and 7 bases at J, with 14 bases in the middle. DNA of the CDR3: TGTGCCAGCAGCTTGGCCGAGGGAGGTAGAAATGAGCAGTTCTTC. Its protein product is CASSLAEGGRNEQFF.